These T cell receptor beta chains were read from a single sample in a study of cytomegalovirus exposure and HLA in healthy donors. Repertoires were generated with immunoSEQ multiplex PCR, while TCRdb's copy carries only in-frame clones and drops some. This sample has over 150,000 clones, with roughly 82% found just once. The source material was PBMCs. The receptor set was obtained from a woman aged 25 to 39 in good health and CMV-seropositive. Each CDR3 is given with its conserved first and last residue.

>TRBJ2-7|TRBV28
CASSDRLGEQYF
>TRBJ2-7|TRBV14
CASSDSTGIISGEQYF
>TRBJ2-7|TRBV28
CASSSDRGGMLSYEQYF
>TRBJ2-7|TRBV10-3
CAINDPTTYEQYF
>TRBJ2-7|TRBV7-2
CASSLSGTYEQYF
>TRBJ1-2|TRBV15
CATSRDLNFLRTGGYGYTF
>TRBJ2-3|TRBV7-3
CASSLIPSGSTDTQYF
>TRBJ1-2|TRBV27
CASRQQGANYGYTF
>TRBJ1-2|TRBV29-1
CSVVREGRDYGYTF
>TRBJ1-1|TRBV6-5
CASSLTGMTEAFF
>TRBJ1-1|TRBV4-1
CASSPATEAYTEAFF
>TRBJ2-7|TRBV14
CASSQDSEKPLSYEQYF
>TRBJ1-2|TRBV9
CASTAGTDYGYTF
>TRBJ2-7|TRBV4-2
CASSQDLGPRGAYEQYF
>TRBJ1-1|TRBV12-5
CASGLVLDSNMNTEAFF
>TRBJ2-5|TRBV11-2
CASSFYSSLNWAETQYF
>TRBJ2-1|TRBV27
CASSFGGSEQFF
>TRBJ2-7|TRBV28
CASSSGGPQSYEQYF
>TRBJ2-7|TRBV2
CASSEASEYEQYF
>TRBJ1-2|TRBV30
CAWWARSYGYTF
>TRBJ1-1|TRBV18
CASSPQTGENTEAFF
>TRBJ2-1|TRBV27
CASSTGWVREQFF
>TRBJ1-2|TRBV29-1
CSVEDSPQPLANYGYTF
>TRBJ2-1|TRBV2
CASRTGTSGNNEQFF
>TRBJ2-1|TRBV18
CASTTAGVMNEQFF
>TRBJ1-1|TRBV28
CASRPAGRNTEAFF
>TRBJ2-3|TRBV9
CASSVGASVWSTDTQYF
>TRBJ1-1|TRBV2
CASGVRDRDPLREAFF
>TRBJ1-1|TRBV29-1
CSVTVQNTEAFF
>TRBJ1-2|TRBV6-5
CASSRSIGVAYGYTF
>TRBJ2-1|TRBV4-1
CASSQTIGQVGFF
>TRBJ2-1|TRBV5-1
CASSLAPAGSSYNEQFF
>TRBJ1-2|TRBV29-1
CSVGQPNYGYTF
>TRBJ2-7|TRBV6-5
CASSTGYEQYF